The 15 T cell receptor beta chains in this list originate from one sample, sequenced in a study of beta chain features in type 1 diabetes. The entirety of the isolated RNA underwent reverse transcription, so expressed TCRB transcripts were sequenced. Libraries were prepared by immunoSEQ multiplex PCR; TCRdb keeps only in-frame clonotypes and omits some of them. Altogether about 320,000 clones are present, 14% being singletons, with the ten largest covering roughly 6.7%. The sample comprised central memory CD4+ T cells from blood. These receptors were taken from a man aged 25-40 years in good health.

The V call is TRBV4-1, the J call TRBJ2-2; the D is unclear. Per the germline V gene, CDR1 is MGHRA and CDR2 is YSYEKL. CDR3 length equals 14 residues. V lost 0 bases to trimming and J lost 6 bases, with 8 bases between them. CDR3: CASSQDRKAGELFF. CDR3 sequence (DNA): TGCGCCAGCAGCCAAGATAGGAAGGCCGGGGAGCTGTTTTTT.

This clone was seen only a few times. The sample carries other DNA sequences with the same CDR3. V is TRBV4-3 and J is TRBJ1-2; D unclear. CDR3 size: 16 residues. The V gene lost 0 bases and the J gene lost 0 bases, with 11 bases spanning the gap. CDR1 is LGHNA and CDR2 is YSLEER in the germline V gene. CDR3 in amino acids: CASSQDPGRANYGYTF. For the CDR3, the DNA is TGCGCCAGCAGCCAAGATCCGGGCAGAGCTAACTATGGCTACACCTTC.

This chain uses TRBV4-1 with TRBJ1-5; D is uncertain. Germline V gives CDR1 MGHRA, CDR2 YSYEKL. The CDR3 has 15 residues. Trimming cost V 0 bases and J 1 base, with 7 bases left between them. CDR3 sequence reads: CASSQESGSNQPQHF. The CDR3 DNA is TGCGCCAGCAGCCAAGAGTCAGGCAGCAATCAGCCCCAGCATTTT.

This clone was found a few times. The V call is TRBV30, the J call TRBJ2-5; the D gene could be TRBD1 or TRBD2 (6 bases each). Germline-derived CDR1 and CDR2 are GTSNPN and SVGIG (reference sequence). The CDR3 extends over 15 amino acids. V was trimmed by 2 bases and J by 3 bases, leaving 16 bases between them. CDR3 in DNA: TGTGCCTGGAGTAGGAGGGGGACCCCCGAAGAGACCCAGTACTTC. Encoded protein: CAWSRRGTPEETQYF.

V gene TRBV14 combines with J gene TRBJ2-7; 7 bases are shared with TRBD2. The trim removed 0 bases at V and 2 bases at J, leaving 10 bases unmatched. This CDR3 spans 17 amino acids. Germline CDR1 is SGHDN and CDR2 is FVKESK. CDR3 region: CASSQEVFGRQTYEQYF. The DNA of the CDR3 is TGTGCCAGCAGCCAAGAAGTTTTCGGGAGGCAAACCTACGAGCAGTACTTC.

This clone was counted between two and nine times. This sequence joins TRBV2 and TRBJ1-5; D might be TRBD1 (5 bases). This CDR3 comprises 15 residues. Trimming removed 7 bases at V and 7 bases at J, with 20 bases between. Germline assignment: CDR1 SNHLY and CDR2 FYNNEI. The CDR3 is CASTRRGGLLQPQHF. Here the CDR3 DNA reads TGTGCCAGCACCCGACGCGGGGGGTTATTGCAGCCCCAGCATTTT.

This clone was seen at least ten times. This chain connects TRBV4-2 to TRBJ2-6; no firm D call. The germline CDR1 and CDR2 sequences are LGHNA and YNFKEQ. The CDR3 is made up of 15 amino acids. Trimming removed 5 bases from V and 0 bases from J, with 8 bases in between. CDR3 DNA: TGTGCCAGCAGCATCAAACTCTCTGGGGCCAACGTCCTGACTTTC. Translation gives CASSIKLSGANVLTF.

This clone was observed many times. This chain joins TRBV28 and TRBJ1-1, with D maybe TRBD1 (6 bases). This CDR3 has 14 amino acids. V was shortened by 6 bases and J by 6 bases, with 17 bases between the two germline ends. Germline-derived CDR1 and CDR2 are MDHEN and SYDVKM. The CDR3 here is CASSRDTLTSEAFF. In DNA form, the CDR3 reads TGTGCCAGCAGCCGGGACACCCTCACTTCTGAAGCTTTCTTT.

This clone appeared many times. The rearrangement joins TRBV4-1 to TRBJ2-3; 12 nucleotides agree with TRBD2. CDR3 length: 16 residues. Germline V lookup: CDR1 MGHRA, CDR2 YSYEKL. V trimming: 4 bases; J trimming: 1 base; junction bases outside the gene matches: 3. The CDR3 coding sequence is TGCGCCAGCAGCCCCAGACTAGCGGGGGGCACAGATACGCAGTATTTT. It yields the protein CASSPRLAGGTDTQYF.

The genes are TRBV7-9 and TRBJ2-2; the match to TRBD1 covers 10 bases. The junction had 6 bases not matched to a gene; V was cut back by 4 bases and J by 4 bases. Germline lookup yields CDR1 SEHNR and CDR2 FQNEAQ (reference sequence). This CDR3 is built from 16 residues. The CDR3 sequence is CASSSFGTGATGELFF. The CDR3 bases are TGTGCCAGCAGCTCTTTCGGGACAGGGGCCACCGGGGAGCTGTTTTTT.

This clone was seen more than once but under ten times. The CDR3 is CASSPEAYGLRTDTQYF. Written as DNA, the CDR3 is TGCGCCAGCAGCCCCGAGGCCTACGGATTGCGCACAGATACGCAGTATTTT. This chain uses TRBV4-3 with TRBJ2-3; D not resolved. The CDR3 length is 17 residues. Trimming stripped 4 bases from V and 1 base from J, with 18 bases between. Germline V gene data show CDR1 as LGHNA and CDR2 as YSLEER.

The chain couples TRBV9 to TRBJ2-1; TRBD1 or TRBD2 may be the D gene (6 bases each). This CDR3 is 16 amino acids long. Germline V gene lookup returns CDR1 SGDLS and CDR2 YYNGEE. V gave up 4 bases and J gave up 4 bases, with 18 bases separating them. The CDR3 sequence: CASSPGTGTYYNEQFF. CDR3 coding DNA: TGTGCCAGCAGCCCAGGAACAGGGACTTATTACAATGAGCAGTTCTTC.

This clone appeared a few times. In DNA form, the CDR3 reads TGTGCCAGCAGCCCCGGAGGGTCGCAAGAGACCCAGTACTTC. It codes for CASSPGGSQETQYF. The genes are TRBV5-4 and TRBJ2-5, with D perhaps TRBD2 (6 bases). Germline assignment: CDR1 SGHNT and CDR2 YYREEE (reference sequence). Trimming shortened V by 4 bases and J by 2 bases, and 12 bases separated the two germline ends. This CDR3 comprises 14 residues.

This chain links TRBV7-9 with TRBJ1-4; TRBD1 might be the D (5 bases). Between the trimmed V and J ends, which lost 1 base and 14 bases, there was a span of 17 bases. Germline V CDR1 and CDR2: SEHNR, FQNEAQ (reference sequence). The CDR3 length is 14 residues. In DNA form, the CDR3 reads TGTGCCAGCAGCTTAGACCAGGGATCCCCCAATCTGTTTTTT. Protein: CASSLDQGSPNLFF. The variable domain in full, completed from reference TRBV7-9 and TRBJ1-4, reads DTGVSQNPRHKITKRGQNVTFRCDPISEHNRLYWYRQTLGQGPEFLTYFQNEAQLEKSRLLSDRFSAERPKGSFSTLEIQRTEQGDSAMYLCASSLDQGSPNLFFGSGTQLSVL.

This clone has more than one count but fewer than ten. This chain uses TRBV5-4 with TRBJ2-5, with D tentatively TRBD2 (6 bases). From germline, CDR1 is SGHNT and CDR2 YYREEE (reference sequence). The CDR3 has 14 amino acids. Between the trimmed V and J ends, which lost 4 bases and 5 bases, there was a span of 15 bases. Here the CDR3 reads CASSPLPAGETQYF. The CDR3 coding sequence is TGTGCCAGCAGCCCACTTCCCGCGGGGGAGACCCAGTACTTC. The entire variable domain, with the rest obtained from reference TRBV5-4 and TRBJ2-5, is as follows: ETGVTQSPTHLIKTRGQQVTLRCSSQSGHNTVSWYQQALGQGPQFIFQYYREEENGRGNFPPRFSGLQFPNYSSELNVNALELDDSALYLCASSPLPAGETQYFGPGTRLLVL.